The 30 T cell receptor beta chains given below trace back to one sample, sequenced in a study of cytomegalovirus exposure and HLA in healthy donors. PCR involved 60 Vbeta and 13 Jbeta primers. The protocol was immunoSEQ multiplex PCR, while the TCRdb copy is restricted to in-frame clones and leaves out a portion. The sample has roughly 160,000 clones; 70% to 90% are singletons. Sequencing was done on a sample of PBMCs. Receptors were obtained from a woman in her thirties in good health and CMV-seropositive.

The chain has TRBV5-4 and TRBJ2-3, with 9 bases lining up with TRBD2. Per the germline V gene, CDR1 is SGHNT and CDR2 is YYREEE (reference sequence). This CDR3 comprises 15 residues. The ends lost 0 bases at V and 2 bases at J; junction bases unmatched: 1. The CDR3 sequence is CASSLASGDTDTQYF. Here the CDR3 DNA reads TGTGCCAGCAGCTTGGCTAGCGGGGACACAGATACGCAGTATTTT.

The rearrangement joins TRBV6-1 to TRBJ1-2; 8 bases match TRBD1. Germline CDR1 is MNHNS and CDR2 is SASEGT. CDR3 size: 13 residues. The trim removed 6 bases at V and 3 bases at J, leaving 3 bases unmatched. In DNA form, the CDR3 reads TGTGCCAGCAGCAGGGGGCTGGACTATGGCTACACCTTC. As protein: CASSRGLDYGYTF.

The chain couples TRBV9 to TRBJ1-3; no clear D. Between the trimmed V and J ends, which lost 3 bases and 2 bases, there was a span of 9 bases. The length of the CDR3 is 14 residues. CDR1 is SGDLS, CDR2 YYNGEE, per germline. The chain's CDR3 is CASSAARTGNTIYF. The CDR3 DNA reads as TGTGCCAGCAGCGCCGCGAGAACTGGAAACACCATATATTTT.

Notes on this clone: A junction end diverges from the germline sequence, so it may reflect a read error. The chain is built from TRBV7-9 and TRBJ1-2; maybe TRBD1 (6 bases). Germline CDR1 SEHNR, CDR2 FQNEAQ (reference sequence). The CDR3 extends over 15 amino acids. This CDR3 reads CSSSFTEGGIHGYTF. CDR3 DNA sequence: TGTTCCAGCAGCTTTACCGAGGGGGGGATCCATGGCTACACCTTC.

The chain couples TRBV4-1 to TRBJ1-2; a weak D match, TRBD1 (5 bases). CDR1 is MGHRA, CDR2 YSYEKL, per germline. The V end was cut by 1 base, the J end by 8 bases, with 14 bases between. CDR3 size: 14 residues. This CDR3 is CASSQVPGLGGYTF. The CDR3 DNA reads TGCGCCAGCAGCCAAGTTCCGGGACTCGGAGGCTACACCTTC.

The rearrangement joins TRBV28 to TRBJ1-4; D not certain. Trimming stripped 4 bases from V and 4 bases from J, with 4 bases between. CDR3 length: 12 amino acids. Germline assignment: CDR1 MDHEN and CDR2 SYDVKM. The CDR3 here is CASSSLNEKLFF. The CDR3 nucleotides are TGTGCCAGCAGTTCCCTTAATGAAAAACTGTTTTTT.

The CDR3 region is CASRDSVALNTEAFF. The DNA of the CDR3 is TGTGCCAGCAGGGACTCCGTAGCCTTGAACACTGAAGCTTTCTTT. The chain carries TRBV2 and TRBJ1-1; no definite D call. This CDR3 has 15 amino acids. The V end was cut by 6 bases, the J end by 0 bases, with 14 bases between. Germline CDR1 is SNHLY and CDR2 is FYNNEI.

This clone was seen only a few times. CDR3 sequence (DNA): TGTGCCAGCAGCATTGACAGGGCGTATGGGGAAAAACTGTTTTTT. Encoded protein: CASSIDRAYGEKLFF. This chain connects TRBV11-1 to TRBJ1-4; 7 bases map to TRBD1. Unmatched junction bases numbered 11, after V lost 5 bases and J lost 8 bases. This CDR3 has 15 residues. Germline V gene lookup returns CDR1 SGHAT and CDR2 FQDESV (reference sequence).

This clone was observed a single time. For the CDR3, the DNA is TGCGCCAGCAGCCAACGTTTCGGAGGCTACTATGGCTACACCTTC. This codes for CASSQRFGGYYGYTF. The chain has TRBV4-3 and TRBJ1-2; D not resolved. CDR1 and CDR2 (germline): LGHNA, YSLEER. The CDR3 is 15 residues long. The V and J ends lost 2 bases and 3 bases respectively, with 13 bases between them.

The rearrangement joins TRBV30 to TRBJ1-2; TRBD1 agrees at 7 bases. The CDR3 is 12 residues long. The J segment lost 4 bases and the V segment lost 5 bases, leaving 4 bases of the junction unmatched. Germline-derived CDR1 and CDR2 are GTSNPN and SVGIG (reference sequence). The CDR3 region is CAWATGSYGYTF. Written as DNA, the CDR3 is TGTGCCTGGGCGACAGGGAGCTATGGCTACACCTTC. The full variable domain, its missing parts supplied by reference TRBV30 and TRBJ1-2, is SQTIHQWPATLVQPVGSPLSLECTVEGTSNPNLYWYRQAAGRGLQLLFYSVGIGQISSEVPQNLSASRPQDRQFILSSKKLLLSDSGFYLCAWATGSYGYTFGSGTRLTVV.

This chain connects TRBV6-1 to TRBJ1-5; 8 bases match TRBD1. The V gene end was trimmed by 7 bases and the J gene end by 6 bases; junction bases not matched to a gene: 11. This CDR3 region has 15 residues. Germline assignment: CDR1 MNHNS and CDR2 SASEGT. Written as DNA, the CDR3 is TGTGCCAGCATTCGAGACAGGGGAATATTTCAGCCCCAGCATTTT. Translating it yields CASIRDRGIFQPQHF.

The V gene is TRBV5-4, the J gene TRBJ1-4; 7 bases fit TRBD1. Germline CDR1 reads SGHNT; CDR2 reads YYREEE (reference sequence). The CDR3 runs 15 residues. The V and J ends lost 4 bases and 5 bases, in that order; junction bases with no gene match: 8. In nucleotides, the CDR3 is TGTGCCAGCAGCAACATTGACAGGGTGAATGAAAAACTGTTTTTT. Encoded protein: CASSNIDRVNEKLFF.

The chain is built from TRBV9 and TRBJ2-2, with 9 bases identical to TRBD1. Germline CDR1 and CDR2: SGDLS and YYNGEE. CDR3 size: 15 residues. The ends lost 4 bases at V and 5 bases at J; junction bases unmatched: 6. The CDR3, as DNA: TGTGCCAGCAGCCCCACAGGGGGCGGAACCGGGGAGCTGTTTTTT. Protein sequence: CASSPTGGGTGELFF.

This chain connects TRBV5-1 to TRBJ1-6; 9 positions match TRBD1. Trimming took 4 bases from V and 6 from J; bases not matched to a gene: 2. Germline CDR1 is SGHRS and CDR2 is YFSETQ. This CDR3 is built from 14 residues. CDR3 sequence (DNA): TGCGCCAGCAGCCCGGACAGGGGTAATTCACCCCTCCACTTT. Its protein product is CASSPDRGNSPLHF.

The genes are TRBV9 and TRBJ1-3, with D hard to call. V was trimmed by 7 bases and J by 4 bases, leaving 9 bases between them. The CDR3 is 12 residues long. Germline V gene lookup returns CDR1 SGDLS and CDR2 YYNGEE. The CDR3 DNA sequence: TGTGCCAGCTCTTCGGGAGGAAACACCATATATTTT. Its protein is CASSSGGNTIYF.

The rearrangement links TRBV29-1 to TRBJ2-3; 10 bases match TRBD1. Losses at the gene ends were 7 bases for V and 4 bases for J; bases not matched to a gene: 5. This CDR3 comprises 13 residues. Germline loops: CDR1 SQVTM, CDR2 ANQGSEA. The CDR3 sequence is CSERTGGSDTQYF. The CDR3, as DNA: TGCAGCGAGCGGACAGGGGGGTCAGATACGCAGTATTTT.

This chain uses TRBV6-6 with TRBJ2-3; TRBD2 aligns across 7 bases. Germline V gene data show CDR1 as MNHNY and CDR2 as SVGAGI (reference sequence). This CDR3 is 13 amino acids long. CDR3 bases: TGTGGGAGGCGGGGGTGGAGCACAGATACGCAGTATTTT. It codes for CGRRGWSTDTQYF.

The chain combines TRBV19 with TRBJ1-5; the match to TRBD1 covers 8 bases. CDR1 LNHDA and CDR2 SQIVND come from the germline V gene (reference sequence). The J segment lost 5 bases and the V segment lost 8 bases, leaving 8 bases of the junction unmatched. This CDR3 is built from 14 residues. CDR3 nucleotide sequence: TGTGCCAGTTCCCGGGGACAGGTCGATCAGCCCCAGCATTTT. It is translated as CASSRGQVDQPQHF.

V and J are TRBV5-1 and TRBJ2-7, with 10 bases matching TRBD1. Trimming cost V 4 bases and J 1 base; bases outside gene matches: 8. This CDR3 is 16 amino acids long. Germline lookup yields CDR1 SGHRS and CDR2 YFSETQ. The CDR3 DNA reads TGCGCCAGCAGCCACGGACAGGGGGGCTTTTCCTACGAGCAGTACTTC. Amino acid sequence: CASSHGQGGFSYEQYF.

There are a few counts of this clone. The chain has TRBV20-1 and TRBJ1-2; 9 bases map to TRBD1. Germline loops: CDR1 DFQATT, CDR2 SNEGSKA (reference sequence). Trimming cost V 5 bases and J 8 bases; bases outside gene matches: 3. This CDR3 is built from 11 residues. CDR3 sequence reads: CSAEGTGGYTF. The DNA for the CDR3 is TGCAGTGCTGAGGGGACAGGGGGCTACACCTTC.

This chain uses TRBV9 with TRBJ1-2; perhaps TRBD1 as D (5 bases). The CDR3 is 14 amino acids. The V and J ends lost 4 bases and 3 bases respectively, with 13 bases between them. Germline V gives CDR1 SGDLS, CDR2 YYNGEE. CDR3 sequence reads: CASSPRGLDYGYTF. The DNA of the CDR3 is TGTGCCAGCAGCCCACGGGGGTTAGACTATGGCTACACCTTC.

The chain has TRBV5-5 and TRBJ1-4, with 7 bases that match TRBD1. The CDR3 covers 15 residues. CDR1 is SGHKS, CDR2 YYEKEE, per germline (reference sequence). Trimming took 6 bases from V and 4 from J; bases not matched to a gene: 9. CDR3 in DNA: TGTGCCAGCAACAATCTGGGACAGATTAATGAAAAACTGTTTTTT. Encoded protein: CASNNLGQINEKLFF. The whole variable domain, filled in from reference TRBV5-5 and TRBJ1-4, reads DAGVTQSPTHLIKTRGQQVTLRCSPISGHKSVSWYQQVLGQGPQFIFQYYEKEERGRGNFPDRFSARQFPNYSSELNVNALLLGDSALYLCASNNLGQINEKLFFGSGTQLSVL.

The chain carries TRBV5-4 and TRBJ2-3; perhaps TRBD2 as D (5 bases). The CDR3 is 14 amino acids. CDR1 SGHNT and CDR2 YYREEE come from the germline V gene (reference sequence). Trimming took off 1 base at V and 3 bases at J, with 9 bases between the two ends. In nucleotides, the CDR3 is TGTGCCAGCAGCTTGCGGGATATGACAGATACGCAGTATTTT. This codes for CASSLRDMTDTQYF. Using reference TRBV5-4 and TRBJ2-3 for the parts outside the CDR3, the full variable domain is ETGVTQSPTHLIKTRGQQVTLRCSSQSGHNTVSWYQQALGQGPQFIFQYYREEENGRGNFPPRFSGLQFPNYSSELNVNALELDDSALYLCASSLRDMTDTQYFGPGTRLTVL.

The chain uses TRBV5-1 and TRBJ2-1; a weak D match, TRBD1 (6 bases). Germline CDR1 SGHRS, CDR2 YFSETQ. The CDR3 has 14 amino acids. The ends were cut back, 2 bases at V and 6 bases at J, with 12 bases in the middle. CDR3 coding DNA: TGCGCCAGCAGCTTTATGGGGGCTTCCAATGAGCAGTTCTTC. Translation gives CASSFMGASNEQFF.

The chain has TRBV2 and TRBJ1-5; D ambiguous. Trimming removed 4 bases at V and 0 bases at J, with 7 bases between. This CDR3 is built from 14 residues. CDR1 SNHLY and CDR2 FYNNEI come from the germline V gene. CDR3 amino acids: CASSVQYSNQPQHF. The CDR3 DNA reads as TGTGCCAGCAGTGTACAGTATAGCAATCAGCCCCAGCATTTT.

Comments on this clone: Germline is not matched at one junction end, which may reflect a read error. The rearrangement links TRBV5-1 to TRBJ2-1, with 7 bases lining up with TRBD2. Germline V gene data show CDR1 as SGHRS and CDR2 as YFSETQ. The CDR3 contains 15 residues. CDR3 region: CAGSSGGGWVNEQFF. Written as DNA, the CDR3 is TGCGCCGGCAGCTCTGGGGGGGGTTGGGTGAATGAGCAGTTCTTC.

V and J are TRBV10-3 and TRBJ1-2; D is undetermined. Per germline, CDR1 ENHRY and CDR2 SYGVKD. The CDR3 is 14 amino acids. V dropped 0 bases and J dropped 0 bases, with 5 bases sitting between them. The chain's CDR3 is CAISESAANYGYTF. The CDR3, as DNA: TGTGCCATCAGTGAGTCCGCGGCTAACTATGGCTACACCTTC.

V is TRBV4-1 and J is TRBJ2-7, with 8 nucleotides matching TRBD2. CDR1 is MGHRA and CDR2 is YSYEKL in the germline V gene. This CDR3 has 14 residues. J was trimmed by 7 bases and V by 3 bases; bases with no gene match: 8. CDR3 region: CASSHPTGGGEQYF. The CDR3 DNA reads TGCGCCAGCAGCCACCCAACGGGGGGGGGAGAGCAGTACTTC.

In DNA form, the CDR3 reads TGTGCCAGCAGCGTAGGCACGGACACCGGGGAGCTGTTTTTT. Translation: CASSVGTDTGELFF. V and J are TRBV9 and TRBJ2-2; D is undetermined. V was clipped by 0 bases and J by 3 bases, with 6 bases between them. There are 14 residues in the CDR3. Germline V gene data show CDR1 as SGDLS and CDR2 as YYNGEE.

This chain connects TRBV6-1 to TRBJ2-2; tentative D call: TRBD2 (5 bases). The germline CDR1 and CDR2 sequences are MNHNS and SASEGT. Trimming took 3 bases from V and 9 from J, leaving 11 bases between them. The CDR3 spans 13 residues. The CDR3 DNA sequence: TGTGCCAGCAGTGAGTCACTAGGCCGGGAGCTGTTTTTT. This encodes CASSESLGRELFF.